This T cell receptor beta chain was sequenced during a study of cytomegalovirus exposure and HLA in healthy donors. PCR employed 60 Vbeta and 13 Jbeta primers. Sequencing used immunoSEQ multiplex PCR; TCRdb keeps in-frame clones, though not all of them. The sample lists around 33,000 clones, around two fifths occurring once. This CDR3 is built from 14 residues. Germline CDR1 and CDR2: SGHTA and FQGNSA. Trimming removed 4 bases from V and 1 base from J, with 9 bases in between. The study, taken as a whole, reports: Diagnosis of cytomegalovirus status made by the classifier reportedly showed high specificity and sensitivity.

As to this clone: The antigen is not known.

The receptor comes from a woman aged 50 to 60 in good health and CMV-seronegative. The chain recombines TRBV7-2 with TRBJ2-3; maybe TRBD2 (5 bases). Sequencing used PBMCs. This chain's CDR3 is CASSYNGGTDTQYF. CDR3 DNA sequence: TGTGCCAGCAGCTACAACGGGGGCACAGATACGCAGTATTTT.